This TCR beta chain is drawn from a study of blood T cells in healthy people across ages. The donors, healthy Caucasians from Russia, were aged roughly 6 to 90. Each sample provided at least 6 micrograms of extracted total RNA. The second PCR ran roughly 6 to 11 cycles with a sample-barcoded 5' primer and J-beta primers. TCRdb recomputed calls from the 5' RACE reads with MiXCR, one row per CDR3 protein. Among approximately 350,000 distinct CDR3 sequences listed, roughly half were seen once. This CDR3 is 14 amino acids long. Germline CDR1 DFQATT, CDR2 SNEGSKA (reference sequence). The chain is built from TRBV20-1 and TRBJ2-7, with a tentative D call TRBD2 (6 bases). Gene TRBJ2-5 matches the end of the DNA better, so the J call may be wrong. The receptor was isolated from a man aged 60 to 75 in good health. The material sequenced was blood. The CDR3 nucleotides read TGCAGTGCTAGTTTGGCAGGGAGGTCAGAGACCCAGTACTTC. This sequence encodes CSASLAGRSETQYF.